These 23 T cell receptor beta chains came from one sample sequenced in a study of cytotoxic CD8 clonotypes in ibrutinib-treated CLL. TCRdb's copy holds only in-frame clones and misses some; the assay was immunoSEQ multiplex PCR. The sample has around 310,000 clones; about 80% are singletons. Sequenced material: PBMCs, taken before ibrutinib treatment. These receptor sequences come from a human donor with chronic lymphocytic leukemia.

This clone appeared a few times. This chain links TRBV7-2 with TRBJ1-5; the D is unclear. The germline V and J ends were trimmed by 5 bases and 7 bases, with 9 bases remaining between them. The CDR3 sequence is 12 residues long. CDR1 SGHTA and CDR2 FQGNSA come from the germline V gene. CDR3 amino acids: CASSHSGQPQHF. The CDR3 DNA reads as TGTGCCAGCAGCCATTCAGGCCAGCCCCAGCATTTT.

J is TRBJ1-2 and V is TRBV28; the match to TRBD1 covers 7 bases. Germline V gene sequence: CDR1 MDHEN, CDR2 SYDVKM. V trimming: 5 bases; J trimming: 5 bases; junction bases outside the gene matches: 20. There are 18 residues in the CDR3. The CDR3 spells CASSKPRQGAVNNYGYTF. As DNA, the CDR3 is TGTGCCAGCAGTAAACCTCGACAGGGAGCCGTGAACAATTATGGCTACACCTTC.

The CDR3 region is CASSFIPGRSSYEQYF. CDR3 sequence (DNA): TGTGCCAGCAGCTTTATACCGGGACGCAGCTCCTACGAGCAGTACTTC. V usage is TRBV7-2 and J usage is TRBJ2-7; the D gene could be TRBD1 or TRBD2 (5 bases each). Germline CDR1 is SGHTA and CDR2 is FQGNSA. The CDR3 loop spans 16 amino acids. V was shortened by 3 bases and J by 0 bases, with 15 bases between the two germline ends.

The genes are TRBV2 and TRBJ1-5; D possibly corresponds to TRBD1 (6 bases). From germline, CDR1 is SNHLY and CDR2 FYNNEI. Trimming stripped 4 bases from V and 6 bases from J, with 7 bases between. The CDR3 loop spans 12 amino acids. The CDR3 spells CASSGQVQPQHF. DNA for the CDR3: TGTGCCAGCAGTGGACAGGTTCAGCCCCAGCATTTT.

This chain joins TRBV9 and TRBJ1-2, with D unresolved. The germline V gene has CDR1 SGDLS and CDR2 YYNGEE. The CDR3 sequence is 14 residues long. Trimming took off 0 bases at V and 8 bases at J, with 14 bases between the two ends. The CDR3 is CASSVGAFENGYTF. CDR3 in DNA: TGTGCCAGCAGCGTAGGAGCCTTCGAGAACGGCTACACCTTC.

The rearrangement links TRBV9 to TRBJ1-1; the D gene is possibly TRBD1 (5 bases). With 4 bases removed from V and 5 bases from J, the gap between germline ends came to 15 bases. The germline V gene has CDR1 SGDLS and CDR2 YYNGEE. The CDR3 has 14 amino acids. The CDR3 sequence is CASSPSRGRTEAFF. The CDR3 bases are TGTGCCAGCAGCCCAAGTCGGGGGAGGACTGAAGCTTTCTTT.

This sequence joins TRBV28 and TRBJ2-2, with TRBD1 matching over 7 bases. V trimming: 5 bases; J trimming: 1 base; junction bases outside the gene matches: 4. Germline V gene sequence: CDR1 MDHEN, CDR2 SYDVKM. CDR3 length: 15 residues. The CDR3 DNA reads as TGTGCCAGCAGTATAACAGGGGTGAACACCGGGGAGCTGTTTTTT. Its translation is CASSITGVNTGELFF. Full variable domain (missing parts from reference TRBV28 and TRBJ2-2): DVKVTQSSRYLVKRTGEKVFLECVQDMDHENMFWYRQDPGLGLRLIYFSYDVKMKEKGDIPEGYSVSREKKERFSLILESASTNQTSMYLCASSITGVNTGELFFGEGSRLTVL.

V is TRBV7-8 and J is TRBJ2-1; 8 nucleotides match TRBD2. J lost 4 bases, V lost 2 bases, and 4 bases had no gene match. The germline gives CDR1 SGHVS, CDR2 FQNEAQ. The CDR3 spans 15 residues. The CDR3 loop is CASSLTGGPYNEQFF. The CDR3 nucleotides read TGTGCCAGCAGCTTAACGGGAGGGCCTTACAATGAGCAGTTCTTC.

This chain connects TRBV4-1 to TRBJ2-7; 11 bases fit TRBD2. Germline CDR1 is MGHRA and CDR2 is YSYEKL. The CDR3 is 15 residues long. The trim removed 4 bases at V and 0 bases at J, leaving 2 bases unmatched. CDR3: CASSLTSGSSYEQYF. CDR3 DNA: TGCGCCAGCAGCCTAACTAGCGGGAGCTCCTACGAGCAGTACTTC.

The table lists this clone with a few counts. J is TRBJ2-3 and V is TRBV2; D unclear. Germline V lookup: CDR1 SNHLY, CDR2 FYNNEI. CDR3 length equals 14 residues. The V end lost 5 bases, the J end lost 1 base, and 10 bases lay between the germline ends. As DNA, the CDR3 is TGTGCCAGCAGTTTCGTAGGAGGCACAGATACGCAGTATTTT. This encodes CASSFVGGTDTQYF.

The chain carries TRBV9 and TRBJ2-3, with D perhaps matching TRBD1 (6 bases). V shed 1 base and J shed 2 bases, with 11 bases lying between them. This CDR3 has 15 amino acids. Germline lookup yields CDR1 SGDLS and CDR2 YYNGEE. For the CDR3, the DNA is TGTGCCAGCAGCGTATACAGGGAGTCCACAGATACGCAGTATTTT. It specifies CASSVYRESTDTQYF.

The V call is TRBV27, the J call TRBJ2-3; 11 nucleotides agree with TRBD2. Germline values: CDR1 MNHEY, CDR2 SMNVEV (reference sequence). The CDR3 extends over 17 amino acids. The V and J ends lost 5 bases and 6 bases, in that order; junction bases with no gene match: 13. The CDR3 here is CASSPNTLLAGDDTQYF. In DNA form, the CDR3 reads TGTGCCAGCAGTCCTAACACCCTACTAGCGGGAGACGATACGCAGTATTTT.

The rearrangement links TRBV5-6 to TRBJ1-2; D is possibly TRBD1 (5 bases). Germline V gives CDR1 SGHDT, CDR2 YYEEEE. Trimming stripped 0 bases from V and 6 bases from J, with 9 bases between. This CDR3 is built from 13 residues. CDR3 in amino acids: CASSLDRNHGYTF. The CDR3 DNA reads as TGTGCCAGCAGCTTGGACAGGAACCATGGCTACACCTTC.

The chain couples TRBV27 to TRBJ2-3; 11 bases agree with TRBD2. Germline CDR1 MNHEY, CDR2 SMNVEV (reference sequence). This CDR3 is 18 amino acids long. Losses at the gene ends were 0 bases for V and 4 bases for J; bases not matched to a gene: 9. The CDR3 region is CASSLSLWLAGGSDTQYF. The CDR3 DNA sequence: TGTGCCAGCAGTTTATCGTTGTGGCTAGCGGGAGGATCAGATACGCAGTATTTT.

This clone was counted a few times. The rearrangement uses TRBV25-1 and TRBJ1-4, with D unresolved. Trimming left V 6 bases short and J 4 bases short, with 9 bases between. This CDR3 has 13 residues. Germline CDR1 reads MGHDK; CDR2 reads SYGVNS. CDR3 loop: CASRDPDNEKLFF. The CDR3 coding sequence is TGTGCCAGCAGAGACCCAGATAATGAAAAACTGTTTTTT.

The chain carries TRBV29-1 and TRBJ2-2; possibly TRBD1 for D (5 bases). CDR3 length: 13 amino acids. V lost 3 bases to trimming and J lost 4 bases, with 9 bases between them. Germline V CDR1 and CDR2: SQVTM, ANQGSEA. The CDR3 DNA reads TGCAGCGTTGACTCTGGGGCCACCGGGGAGCTGTTTTTT. Translation: CSVDSGATGELFF.

The chain is built from TRBV29-1 and TRBJ2-2; 16 positions agree with TRBD2. The V gene end was trimmed by 3 bases and the J gene end by 7 bases; junction bases not matched to a gene: 5. From germline, CDR1 is SQVTM and CDR2 ANQGSEA. The CDR3 covers 16 residues. The CDR3 spells CSVEGLAGGPHGELFF. CDR3 in DNA: TGCAGCGTTGAGGGACTAGCGGGAGGGCCACACGGGGAGCTGTTTTTT.

This clone was counted once. The chain recombines TRBV11-3 with TRBJ2-3; D gene ambiguous. CDR3 length equals 13 residues. Trimming took 1 base from V and 1 from J, leaving 3 bases between them. CDR1 is SGHNT and CDR2 is YENEEA in the germline V gene. CDR3 in DNA: TGTGCCAGCAGCTTAGGAGGCACAGATACGCAGTATTTT. Protein sequence: CASSLGGTDTQYF.

The gene calls are TRBV4-3 and TRBJ2-5; a possible D gene is TRBD2 (5 bases). V gave up 3 bases and J gave up 5 bases, with 13 bases separating them. The CDR3 extends over 14 amino acids. The germline V gene has CDR1 LGHNA and CDR2 YSLEER. The CDR3 protein is CASSQRKGGETQYF. For the CDR3, the DNA is TGCGCCAGCAGCCAGAGAAAGGGCGGGGAGACCCAGTACTTC.

V is TRBV25-1 and J is TRBJ1-5; the match to TRBD1 covers 9 bases. Germline CDR1 MGHDK, CDR2 SYGVNS. This CDR3 has 14 amino acids. V shed 5 bases and J 4 bases; nucleotides not matched to a gene: 3. The CDR3 DNA sequence: TGTGCCAGCAGTTTAGGGACAGGGAATCAGCCCCAGCATTTT. Residues: CASSLGTGNQPQHF.

This clone has more than one count but fewer than ten. The CDR3 end shows no conserved phenylalanine or tryptophan, and so a read error is likely. The limits of the CDR3 on the DNA are not certain, so only TCRdb's listed CDR3 is given. The J gene is TRBJ1-2, the V gene TRBV18; the table gives TRBD1 as D, unverified against the DNA. Per the germline V gene, CDR1 is KGHSH and CDR2 is LQKENI. 12 amino acids form the CDR3, both terminal residues included. CDR3 protein: CASSPGQGLSLI.

V and J are TRBV11-1 and TRBJ2-7; D call uncertain. The length of the CDR3 is 14 residues. Germline CDR1 is SGHAT and CDR2 is FQDESV (reference sequence). Trimming stripped 5 bases from V and 0 bases from J, with 11 bases between. In nucleotides, the CDR3 is TGTGCCAGCAGCACAAACCCGAGCTCCTACGAGCAGTACTTC. Translating gives CASSTNPSSYEQYF.

The chain employs TRBV25-1 and TRBJ2-7; D is unclear. The CDR3 runs 11 residues. Trimming pared 8 bases from V and 0 bases from J, leaving 5 bases between. CDR1 and CDR2 from the germline V gene are MGHDK and SYGVNS. CDR3 sequence (DNA): TGTGCCAGCGGACGCTCCTACGAGCAGTACTTC. This encodes CASGRSYEQYF.